These 23 T cell receptor beta chains share one sample of origin, sequenced in a study of blood T cells in healthy people across ages. It was with a sample-barcoded 5' primer and a J-beta primer mix that a second PCR of roughly 6 to 12 cycles was run. TCRdb itself ran the 5' RACE reads through MiXCR, one entry per CDR3 protein. The profile shows roughly 1.5 million distinct CDR3 sequences, roughly 43% of them singletons. Material for sequencing was blood. These receptors all come from a woman between 18 and 29 years old in good health.

The chain is built from TRBV20-1 and TRBJ1-4, with 7 bases lining up with TRBD1. CDR3 length: 13 amino acids. Unmatched junction bases numbered 4, after V lost 6 bases and J lost 3 bases. The V gene's germline CDR1 is DFQATT and CDR2 SNEGSKA (reference sequence). DNA of the CDR3: TGCAGTGCCCTTGGGACAGCTAATGAAAAACTGTTTTTT. Protein: CSALGTANEKLFF.

The table lists this clonotype with a few counts. The chain uses TRBV2 and TRBJ2-5; no definite D call. Trimming left V 7 bases short and J 2 bases short, with 14 bases between. The CDR3 spans 14 residues. CDR1 is SNHLY and CDR2 is FYNNEI in the germline V gene. CDR3 residues: CASNPDGMQETQYF. The CDR3 nucleotides are TGTGCCAGCAATCCGGACGGAATGCAAGAGACCCAGTACTTC.

This clonotype was found a few times. This chain uses TRBV20-1 with TRBJ1-6; D is perhaps TRBD1 (6 bases). Germline assignment: CDR1 DFQATT and CDR2 SNEGSKA (reference sequence). This CDR3 is 16 amino acids long. The V gene lost 7 bases and the J gene lost 6 bases, with 22 bases spanning the gap. The chain's CDR3 is CSVRLTRGVGNSPLHF. The CDR3 coding sequence is TGCAGTGTCCGCCTCACGAGGGGGGTGGGTAATTCACCCCTCCACTTT.

This clonotype was recorded a few times. This sequence joins TRBV11-2 and TRBJ2-1; 13 nucleotides agree with TRBD2. Looked up from germline, CDR1 is SGHAT and CDR2 is FQNNGV. The CDR3 is 16 residues long. J lost 4 bases, V lost 6 bases, and 6 bases had no gene match. CDR3 in amino acids: CASRRPGLAGYNEQFF. Written as DNA, the CDR3 is TGTGCCAGCAGGCGACCGGGACTAGCGGGATACAATGAGCAGTTCTTC.

J is TRBJ2-1 and V is TRBV6-2 or TRBV6-3; D possibly uses TRBD1 or TRBD2 (6 bases each). This CDR3 comprises 15 residues. V lost 6 bases to trimming and J lost 7 bases, with 19 bases between them. Germline values: CDR1 MNHEY, CDR2 SVGEGT. The CDR3 bases are TGTGCCAGCAGCCCCTGGTCGGGGGCCTTAAATGAGCAGTTCTTC. Translating gives CASSPWSGALNEQFF.

This clonotype was recorded a few times. The rearrangement uses TRBV20-1 and TRBJ1-1; 12 positions agree with TRBD1. Trimming took 6 bases from V and 5 from J; bases not matched to a gene: 10. The CDR3 has 15 residues. CDR1 is DFQATT, CDR2 SNEGSKA, per germline (reference sequence). The CDR3 region has the DNA TGCAGTGCCCTGACTAGGGACAGGGGGCTTACTGAAGCTTTCTTT. It translates to CSALTRDRGLTEAFF.

Worth noting for this clonotype: Relative to the germline gene, one junction end is altered; a read error may explain this. The chain recombines TRBV7-7 with TRBJ2-2; 9 nucleotides align to TRBD2. CDR3 length equals 15 residues. Germline V CDR1 and CDR2: SSHAT, FNYEAQ (reference sequence). In nucleotides, the CDR3 is TGTGCTAGCAGCTTTGGGACTAGCCCGACCGGGGAGCTGTTTTTT. Translating gives CASSFGTSPTGELFF.

The rearrangement links TRBV2 to TRBJ1-1, with D possibly TRBD1 on 5 matching bases. The V gene's germline CDR1 is SNHLY and CDR2 FYNNEI. This CDR3 comprises 17 residues. Trimming shortened V by 3 bases and J by 4 bases, and 21 bases separated the two germline ends. The CDR3 region has the DNA TGTGCCAGCAGTGATTTGAGCCCCAACCGTCAGGGCACTGAAGCTTTCTTT. Protein: CASSDLSPNRQGTEAFF.

This chain connects TRBV11-2 to TRBJ2-3; TRBD2 might be the D (5 bases). CDR3 length: 14 amino acids. V was clipped by 0 bases and J by 5 bases, with 9 bases between them. Germline V lookup: CDR1 SGHAT, CDR2 FQNNGV. The CDR3 DNA sequence: TGTGCCAGCAGCTTAGATGTCGGGATAGATACGCAGTATTTT. Residues: CASSLDVGIDTQYF.

V and J are TRBV7-2 and TRBJ1-5; no firm D call. This CDR3 comprises 15 residues. Trimming stripped 1 base from V and 4 bases from J, with 11 bases between. Looked up from germline, CDR1 is SGHTA and CDR2 is FQGNSA. In DNA form, the CDR3 reads TGTGCCAGCAGCTTAGGAGGGATTGTAAATCAGCCCCAGCATTTT. Translation: CASSLGGIVNQPQHF. Full variable domain (missing parts from reference TRBV7-2 and TRBJ1-5): GAGVSQSPSNKVTEKGKDVELRCDPISGHTALYWYRQSLGQGLEFLIYFQGNSAPDKSGLPSDRFSAERTGGSVSTLTIQRTQQEDSAVYLCASSLGGIVNQPQHFGDGTRLSIL.

The chain couples TRBV12-3 or TRBV12-4 to TRBJ1-6; possible D gene TRBD1, 6 bases. V shed 8 bases and J shed 5 bases, with 10 bases lying between them. This CDR3 region has 13 residues. CDR3 in amino acids: CASHGQNNSPLHF. The CDR3 nucleotides read TGTGCCAGCCACGGACAGAATAATTCACCCCTCCACTTT.

This clonotype was observed a few times. CDR3 coding DNA: TGCGCCAGCAGCTTGGGGGGGGTGTTGGAGACCCAGTACTTC. This gives the protein CASSLGGVLETQYF. The J gene is TRBJ2-5, the V gene TRBV5-1, with TRBD2 as a possible D gene (6 bases). Germline CDR1 reads SGHRS; CDR2 reads YFSETQ. The CDR3 is 14 amino acids. Trimming took 0 bases from V and 5 from J, leaving 11 bases between them. The full variable domain, completed using reference TRBV5-1 and TRBJ2-5, is KAGVTQTPRYLIKTRGQQVTLSCSPISGHRSVSWYQQTPGQGLQFLFEYFSETQRNKGNFPGRFSGRQFSNSRSEMNVSTLELGDSALYLCASSLGGVLETQYFGPGTRLLVL.

This clonotype came up a few times. V is TRBV6-5 and J is TRBJ2-7; 12 nucleotides line up with TRBD1. The CDR3 totals 16 residues. Germline V gene data show CDR1 as MNHEY and CDR2 as SVGAGI. V was clipped by 6 bases and J by 7 bases; unmatched bases: 13. The chain's CDR3 is CASSPLGTGGAGEQYF. CDR3 in DNA: TGTGCCAGCAGCCCACTCGGGACAGGGGGCGCGGGGGAGCAGTACTTC.

In this sample, this clonotype turned up a few times. The chain joins TRBV7-2 to TRBJ2-1; 9 bases agree with TRBD2. V lost 4 bases, J lost 5 bases, and 6 bases stayed unmatched. This CDR3 has 15 amino acids. Germline-derived CDR1 and CDR2 are SGHTA and FQGNSA. As DNA, the CDR3 is TGTGCCAGCAGCTCGCTAGCGGGATATAACAATGAGCAGTTCTTC. This gives the protein CASSSLAGYNNEQFF.

The rearrangement joins TRBV27 to TRBJ1-2; maybe TRBD1 (6 bases). Germline lookup yields CDR1 MNHEY and CDR2 SMNVEV (reference sequence). Trimming left V 3 bases short and J 8 bases short, with 16 bases between. The CDR3 runs 14 residues. CDR3 nucleotides: TGTGCCAGCAGTTTCCTCGACAGGAACGCGGGCTACACCTTC. Encoded protein: CASSFLDRNAGYTF.

This chain links TRBV6-6 with TRBJ2-2; the match to TRBD1 covers 8 bases. There are 15 residues in the CDR3. From germline, CDR1 is MNHNY and CDR2 SVGAGI (reference sequence). The V segment lost 4 bases and the J segment 7 bases; nucleotides outside the gene matches: 8. The CDR3 spells CASSWQGAGGGELFF. In nucleotides, the CDR3 is TGTGCCAGCAGTTGGCAGGGGGCTGGCGGCGGGGAGCTGTTTTTT.

This clonotype was found a few times. This rearrangement joins TRBV12-3 or TRBV12-4 to TRBJ2-1, with 10 bases fitting TRBD2. V was clipped by 3 bases and J by 14 bases; unmatched bases: 16. The CDR3 has 16 residues. The CDR3 spells CASSFGGASGRAFKFF. For the CDR3, the DNA is TGTGCCAGCAGTTTTGGGGGTGCGAGCGGGAGGGCCTTTAAGTTCTTC.

This clonotype was detected a few times. V is TRBV9 and J is TRBJ1-2, with TRBD1 matching over 7 bases. This CDR3 spans 16 amino acids. In germline, CDR1 is SGDLS, CDR2 YYNGEE. After removal of 3 bases from V and 6 bases from J, the junction contained 14 bases not matched to a gene. CDR3 nucleotides: TGTGCCAGCAGCGCGCCTACAGGGGTATCGGTAGATGGCTACACCTTC. Translated: CASSAPTGVSVDGYTF.

This clonotype was detected only a few times. The chain has TRBV29-1 and TRBJ2-3, with 7 bases lining up with TRBD1. The trim removed 7 bases at V and 4 bases at J, leaving 2 bases unmatched. The CDR3 totals 11 residues. In germline, CDR1 is SQVTM, CDR2 ANQGSEA. The CDR3 is CSAQGPDTQYF. The CDR3 nucleotides read TGCAGCGCACAGGGGCCAGATACGCAGTATTTT.

The V gene is TRBV10-3, the J gene TRBJ2-1; possibly TRBD1 for D (6 bases). Germline V gene sequence: CDR1 ENHRY, CDR2 SYGVKD. The CDR3 consists of 13 residues. Trimming removed 10 bases at V and 13 bases at J, with 23 bases between. For the CDR3, the DNA is TGTGCCACCCTGGACAGAACGGAAACCATTCAGTTCTTC. Translation: CATLDRTETIQFF.

The chain carries TRBV4-1 and TRBJ2-7, with D possibly being TRBD1 (6 bases). CDR1 and CDR2 (germline): MGHRA, YSYEKL. The CDR3 is 15 residues long. Trimming left V 1 base short and J 3 bases short, with 13 bases between. The CDR3 sequence is CASSQAQWDNYEQYF. CDR3 coding DNA: TGCGCCAGCAGCCAAGCACAGTGGGACAACTACGAGCAGTACTTC.

This clonotype was observed a few times. V and J are TRBV20-1 and TRBJ2-7; D not certain. CDR1 and CDR2 (germline): DFQATT, SNEGSKA (reference sequence). CDR3 size: 12 residues. Trimming cost V 3 bases and J 3 bases, with 9 bases left between them. CDR3 sequence reads: CSARDLHYEQYF. The CDR3 DNA follows: TGCAGTGCTAGGGATCTTCACTACGAGCAGTACTTC.

This clonotype was recorded a few times. The chain carries TRBV5-1 and TRBJ2-2, with 13 bases fitting TRBD2. In germline, CDR1 is SGHRS, CDR2 YFSETQ. The CDR3 consists of 15 residues. With 4 bases clipped from V and 6 bases from J, the junction kept 3 bases outside the gene matches. CDR3: CASSRTSGRSGELFF. The CDR3 nucleotides read TGCGCCAGCAGCAGGACTAGCGGGAGATCCGGGGAGCTGTTTTTT. Supplemented by reference TRBV5-1 and TRBJ2-2, the full variable domain reads KAGVTQTPRYLIKTRGQQVTLSCSPISGHRSVSWYQQTPGQGLQFLFEYFSETQRNKGNFPGRFSGRQFSNSRSEMNVSTLELGDSALYLCASSRTSGRSGELFFGEGSRLTVL.